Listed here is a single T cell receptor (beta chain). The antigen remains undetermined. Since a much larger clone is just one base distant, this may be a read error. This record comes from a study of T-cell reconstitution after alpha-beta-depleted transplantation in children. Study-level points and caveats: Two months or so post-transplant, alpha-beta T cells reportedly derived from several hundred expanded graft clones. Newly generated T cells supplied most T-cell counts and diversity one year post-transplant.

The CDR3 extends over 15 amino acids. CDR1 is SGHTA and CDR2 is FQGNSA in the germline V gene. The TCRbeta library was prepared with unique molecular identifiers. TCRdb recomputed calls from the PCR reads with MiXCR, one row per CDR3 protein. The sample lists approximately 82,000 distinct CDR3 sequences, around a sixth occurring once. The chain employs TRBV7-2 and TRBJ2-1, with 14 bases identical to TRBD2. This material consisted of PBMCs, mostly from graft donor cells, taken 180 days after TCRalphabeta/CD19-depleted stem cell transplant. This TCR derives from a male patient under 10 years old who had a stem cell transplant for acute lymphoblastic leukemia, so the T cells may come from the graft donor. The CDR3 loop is CSSSSGTSGSREQFF. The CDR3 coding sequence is TGTTCCAGCAGCTCTGGGACTAGCGGGAGCCGGGAGCAGTTCTTC.